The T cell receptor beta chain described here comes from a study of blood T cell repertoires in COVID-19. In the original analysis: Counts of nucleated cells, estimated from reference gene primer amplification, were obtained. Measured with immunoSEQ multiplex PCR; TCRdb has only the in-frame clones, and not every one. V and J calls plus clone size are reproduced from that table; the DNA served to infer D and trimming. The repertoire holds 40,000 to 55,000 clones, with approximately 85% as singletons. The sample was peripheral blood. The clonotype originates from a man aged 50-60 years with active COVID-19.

The CDR3 coding sequence is TGCGCCAGCAGCTCGACAGGGGATCGCTATGTTGGCTACACCTTC. As protein: CASSSTGDRYVGYTF. The gene calls are TRBV4-1 and TRBJ1-2; 8 bases match TRBD1. The trim removed 5 bases at V and 7 bases at J, leaving 12 bases unmatched. This CDR3 is built from 15 residues. Germline V lookup: CDR1 MGHRA, CDR2 YSYEKL.